This TCR beta chain originates from a study of T-cell memory formation after mild COVID-19. This clonotype was counted between two and nine times. TCRdb called the 5' RACE reads again in MiXCR, with one record for every CDR3 protein. This sample has 250,000 to 300,000 distinct CDR3 sequences, with roughly 17% found just once. The V end was cut by 1 base, the J end by 8 bases, with 13 bases between. This CDR3 region has 14 residues. CDR1 and CDR2 (germline): MNHEY, SVGAGI. Sequenced input: PBMCs or a T cell subset sorted from them (not recorded which). This TCR came from a man younger than 30 who had mild COVID-19 (a few samples of this study predate the infection). Cell type and time point are not known. J is TRBJ2-3 and V is TRBV6-5, with D maybe TRBD1 (6 bases). In DNA, the CDR3 is TGTGCCAGCAGTTACTATCCTCTAGGGGGTACGCAGTATTTT. Its translation is CASSYYPLGGTQYF.